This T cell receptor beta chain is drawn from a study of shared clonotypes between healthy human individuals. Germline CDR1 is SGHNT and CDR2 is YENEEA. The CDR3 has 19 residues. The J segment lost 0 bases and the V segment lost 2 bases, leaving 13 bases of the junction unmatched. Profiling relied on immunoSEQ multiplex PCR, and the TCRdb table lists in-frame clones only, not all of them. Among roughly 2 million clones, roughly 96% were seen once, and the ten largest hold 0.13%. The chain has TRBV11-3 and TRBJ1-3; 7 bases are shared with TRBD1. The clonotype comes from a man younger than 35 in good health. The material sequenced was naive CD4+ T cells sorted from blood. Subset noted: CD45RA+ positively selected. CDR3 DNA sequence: TGTGCCAGCAGCTTAAGCGATGATTTGGGACAGAGCTCTGGAAACACCATATATTTT. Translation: CASSLSDDLGQSSGNTIYF.